These 12 T cell receptor beta chains came from one sample sequenced in a study of cytomegalovirus exposure and HLA in healthy donors (dated 2017 in TCRdb). The library was produced with the immunoSEQ multiplex PCR assay. A mixture of 60 forward primers for TCR Vbeta segments and 13 reverse primers for TCR Jbeta segments was used in the multiplex PCR. TCRdb's version of the immuneACCESS table is confined to in-frame rearrangements and falls short of the full clone set. An unresolved V gene accounts for under half of the shortfall where checked; the remainder is of unknown origin. The sample contains 140,000 to 150,000 clones, approximately 72% of them found a single time. Of the sample, approximately 2.1% is held by the ten largest clones. The specimen was PBMCs. The receptor set was obtained from a man between 35 and 55 years old in good health and CMV-seronegative.

The chain uses TRBV15 and TRBJ2-6, with 8 bases identical to TRBD1. This CDR3 has 17 amino acids. Losses at the gene ends were 6 bases for V and 0 bases for J; bases not matched to a gene: 7. Looked up from germline, CDR1 is LNHNV and CDR2 is YYDKDF (reference sequence). CDR3 amino acids: CATREDREVSGANVLTF. The CDR3 DNA sequence: TGTGCCACCAGAGAGGACAGGGAGGTCTCTGGGGCCAACGTCCTGACTTTC.

The CDR3 DNA is TGCGCCAGCAGCCGAACAGGGTTACTATCCTACAATGAGCAGTTCTTC. It codes for CASSRTGLLSYNEQFF. The J gene is TRBJ2-1, the V gene TRBV5-1; D is perhaps TRBD1 (6 bases). The CDR3 spans 16 residues. The germline gives CDR1 SGHRS, CDR2 YFSETQ. Trimming removed 4 bases from V and 1 base from J, with 15 bases in between.

V gene TRBV27 combines with J gene TRBJ2-7, with TRBD2 identical over 9 bases. The CDR3 length is 14 residues. J gave up 4 bases and V 4 bases, and 5 bases lay outside the gene matches. CDR1 MNHEY and CDR2 SMNVEV come from the germline V gene (reference sequence). The CDR3: CASSSGLARYEQYF. The CDR3, as DNA: TGTGCCAGCAGTTCCGGACTAGCGAGATACGAGCAGTACTTC.

This rearrangement joins TRBV6-5 to TRBJ1-2; 9 positions agree with TRBD1. V dropped 2 bases and J dropped 7; count of bases not matched to a gene: 5. The CDR3 contains 14 residues. Germline V CDR1 and CDR2: MNHEY, SVGAGI. The CDR3, as DNA: TGTGCCAGCAGTTACAACAGGGGGCTGCTTGGCTACACCTTC. It specifies CASSYNRGLLGYTF.

V gene TRBV5-4 combines with J gene TRBJ2-5; 7 positions agree with TRBD1. The CDR3 runs 15 residues. Trimming removed 4 bases from V and 5 bases from J; junction bases left unmatched: 11. CDR1 and CDR2 from the germline V gene are SGHNT and YYREEE (reference sequence). The DNA of the CDR3 is TGTGCCAGCAGCCCCAACAGGGGAAGAGGCGAGACCCAGTACTTC. This encodes CASSPNRGRGETQYF.

The chain combines TRBV11-2 with TRBJ2-3; D not resolved. From germline, CDR1 is SGHAT and CDR2 FQNNGV. The CDR3 contains 15 residues. Trimming left V 3 bases short and J 3 bases short, with 13 bases between. The DNA of the CDR3 is TGTGCCAGCAGCTTGCCCTTTCTAGGAACAGATACGCAGTATTTT. Protein: CASSLPFLGTDTQYF.

The genes are TRBV6-5 and TRBJ1-2; D not certain. Germline loops: CDR1 MNHEY, CDR2 SVGAGI. The V and J ends lost 7 bases and 4 bases respectively, with 13 bases between them. The CDR3 has 13 amino acids. This CDR3 reads CASMAPGGYGYTF. Written as DNA, the CDR3 is TGTGCCAGCATGGCTCCGGGAGGCTATGGCTACACCTTC.

The chain links TRBV10-3 to TRBJ2-5, with TRBD2 matching 15 bases. The trim removed 5 bases at V and 5 bases at J, leaving 9 bases unmatched. There are 17 residues in the CDR3. CDR1 is ENHRY, CDR2 SYGVKD, per germline. The CDR3 bases are TGTGCCATCAGTAGACTGGGACTAGCGGGGGGAGGTGAGACCCAGTACTTC. Its translation: CAISRLGLAGGGETQYF.

This sequence joins TRBV29-1 and TRBJ1-2, with 11 bases fitting TRBD1. Germline values: CDR1 SQVTM, CDR2 ANQGSEA. V lost 3 bases to trimming and J lost 4 bases; unmatched junction nucleotides: 1. This CDR3 contains 13 residues. CDR3 in DNA: TGCAGCGTTGACGGACAGGGGGCCTATGGCTACACCTTC. Translating gives CSVDGQGAYGYTF.

V gene TRBV10-2 combines with J gene TRBJ1-1; no clear D gene. Looked up from germline, CDR1 is WSHSY and CDR2 is SAAADI. The V and J ends lost 6 bases and 5 bases respectively, with 7 bases between them. The CDR3 spans 11 residues. The CDR3 region is CASRSGTEAFF. The CDR3 DNA follows: TGCGCCAGCAGATCGGGAACTGAAGCTTTCTTT.

The chain combines TRBV6-5 with TRBJ2-5, with D perhaps TRBD1 (6 bases). This CDR3 region has 16 residues. Germline CDR1 and CDR2: MNHEY and SVGAGI. Trimming took 2 bases from V and 1 from J, leaving 14 bases between them. The CDR3 spells CASSYGWTVPQETQYF. Here the CDR3 DNA reads TGTGCCAGCAGTTACGGCTGGACAGTACCCCAAGAGACCCAGTACTTC.

This clone occurred a few times. This rearrangement joins TRBV2 to TRBJ2-3, with D hard to call. CDR1 and CDR2 (germline): SNHLY, FYNNEI. The CDR3 loop spans 15 amino acids. Deletions cut 0 bases from V and 1 base from J, with 8 bases between. CDR3 bases: TGTGCCAGCAGTGAAGCGCTGCAGGGCACAGATACGCAGTATTTT. Its protein product is CASSEALQGTDTQYF.